This entry describes one T cell receptor beta chain. Its antigen is unidentified. The data stem from a study of T-cell memory formation after mild COVID-19. Whole-study findings and limits: Second-wave clones peaking on day 37 lacked confirmed SARS-CoV-2 specificity.

MiXCR, run by TCRdb on the 5' RACE reads, gives a single entry per CDR3 protein. This table holds approximately 490,000 distinct CDR3 sequences, 20% found once. Trimming removed 1 base from V and 2 bases from J, with 8 bases in between. The CDR3 spans 14 residues. CDR1 LNHNV and CDR2 YYDKDF come from the germline V gene (reference sequence). V gene TRBV15 combines with J gene TRBJ2-5; D is ambiguous. The clonotype originates from an adult woman who had mild COVID-19 (a few samples of this study predate the infection). Cell type and time point are not known. Sequencing was performed on PBMCs or a T cell subset sorted from them (not recorded which). The DNA of the CDR3 is TGTGCCACCAGCAGAGGGGCCCAACAAGAGACCCAGTACTTC. This gives the protein CATSRGAQQETQYF. Full variable domain (missing parts from reference TRBV15 and TRBJ2-5): DAMVIQNPRYQVTQFGKPVTLSCSQTLNHNVMYWYQQKSSQAPKLLFHYYDKDFNNEADTPDNFQSRRPNTSFCFLDIRSPGLGDTAMYLCATSRGAQQETQYFGPGTRLLVL.